This T cell receptor (beta chain) was captured by sequencing in a study of naive and memory T cell subsets. Findings of the study overall: Especially in CD8 cells, naive repertoires contained a few larger clonotypes, possibly CD45RA-re-expressing memory cells.

This CDR3 contains 14 residues. Looked up from germline, CDR1 is SNHLY and CDR2 is FYNNEI. V dropped 7 bases and J dropped 0 bases, with 10 bases sitting between them. The beta constant-region primer was an equimolar mix of two oligonucleotides covering TRBC1 and TRBC2. Nested alpha and beta constant-region primers with the SP2 primer drove four PCR rounds on ligated cDNA. TCRdb re-analysed the UMI-ligation and nested PCR reads in MiXCR, keeping a single row per CDR3 protein. The data hold over 130,000 distinct CDR3 sequences, with approximately 18% observed a single time. Worth noting for this clonotype: Its matching antigen is unknown.

Four subsets defined by CD45RA and CD27 were sorted after CD3, CD4, CD8 and live/dead staining. Source material: naive CD8+ T cells from blood. This receptor was taken from a human donor in good health. The chain employs TRBV2 and TRBJ1-5; no clear D gene. CDR3 DNA: TGTGCCAGCAAAGCGGAGAATAGCAATCAGCCCCAGCATTTT. Translating it yields CASKAENSNQPQHF. Together with reference TRBV2 and TRBJ1-5, the CDR3 gives the full variable domain: EPEVTQTPSHQVTQMGQEVILRCVPISNHLYFYWYRQILGQKVEFLVSFYNNEISEKSEIFDDQFSVERPDGSNFTLKIRSTKLEDSAMYFCASKAENSNQPQHFGDGTRLSIL.